The clone carrying this TCR beta chain has only one observation. These data are taken from a study of CD8 T cells in Susac syndrome. With random hexamers, 0.5 to 1 ug RNA was reverse transcribed. Via MiXCR, TCRdb re-called the immunoSEQ multiplex PCR reads, giving one row per CDR3 protein. The table records 200,000 to 250,000 distinct CDR3 sequences, 94% of them present only once. The sequenced sample was CD4+ T cells from PBMCs. This receptor was taken from a human donor with Susac syndrome.

This chain's CDR3 is CASSYFPGRLDTQYF. Here the CDR3 DNA reads TGTGCCAGCAGTTACTTCCCGGGACGGCTAGATACGCAGTATTTT. The genes are TRBV6-5 and TRBJ2-3; D could derive from TRBD1 or TRBD2 (5 bases each). The CDR3 extends over 15 amino acids. The germline gives CDR1 MNHEY, CDR2 SVGAGI. Trimming took off 1 base at V and 5 bases at J, with 13 bases between the two ends.